This TCR beta chain came from a study of T cells after yellow fever vaccination. TCRdb analysed the 5' RACE reads with MiXCR anew, one entry per CDR3 protein. The profile shows about 63,000 distinct CDR3 sequences, about 7% of them singletons. V was pared by 1 base and J by 3 bases, with 6 bases between. CDR3 length: 12 residues. CDR1 is SQVTM and CDR2 is ANQGSEA in the germline V gene. Regarding the study as a whole: Post-booster samples contained most primary-vaccination clones (just under 98% CD4, roughly 88% CD8).

This clonotype was detected many times. Its antigen is unidentified. Sequenced material: CD8+ T cells sorted from PBMCs, taken 15 days after the yellow fever booster vaccination. V usage is TRBV29-1 and J usage is TRBJ1-2; D gene ambiguous. The clonotype was recovered from a man under 40 who received the YFV17D yellow fever vaccine. CDR3 sequence reads: CSVEGHDYGYTF. In DNA form, the CDR3 reads TGCAGCGTTGAAGGACATGACTATGGCTACACCTTC.